The TCR beta chain described here comes from a study of T cell repertoires in cytomegalovirus infection. Study results and limitations: CMV-specific HLA-C-restricted TCR beta clonotypes dominated the ex vivo response. There were carriers of CMV plus the relevant HLA, and cumulative public TCR beta family frequency identified them.

Germline V CDR1 and CDR2: SGHRS, YFSETQ. V shed 2 bases, J shed 3 bases, and the junction held 26 bases outside the gene matches. The CDR3 extends over 22 amino acids. TCRdb called the reads again in MiXCR, with one record for every CDR3 protein. This sample carries hundreds of thousands of distinct CDR3 sequences, around 24% of them seen once, and the ten largest clones take 6.5% to 10%. About this clonotype: As yet, its antigen is unknown.

Input material: CD8+ T cells from PBMCs. The receptor comes from a human donor in good health (CMV status not recorded). Some clones in this sample may be carry-over from other donors' samples. The J gene is TRBJ2-3, the V gene TRBV5-1, with TRBD1 matching 8 bases. CDR3 DNA sequence: TGCGCCAGCAGCTTTAAGGATCTGGATCCAAAAAGGACAGGGTATTTGACAGATACGCAGTATTTT. Residues: CASSFKDLDPKRTGYLTDTQYF.